Sequencing of this T cell receptor beta chain was carried out in a study of blood T cell repertoires in COVID-19. Study in general: T cells, B-cell-depleted T cells, or PBMCs supplied cDNA or gDNA.

Clones were read by immunoSEQ multiplex PCR, and TCRdb kept only the in-frame ones, dropping some. The sample includes about 250,000 clones, approximately 88% seen only once; the top ten take just under 0.8%. The CDR3 loop spans 15 amino acids. CDR1 LNHDA and CDR2 SQIVND come from the germline V gene (reference sequence). Trimming left V 4 bases short and J 7 bases short, with 19 bases between. This receptor was taken from a woman between 25 and 40 years old with acute or convalescent COVID-19. The chain joins TRBV19 to TRBJ1-2; maybe TRBD1 (6 bases). Sequencing was carried out using peripheral blood. For the CDR3, the DNA is TGTGCCAGTAGTACGCAGACAGGAAAAAGGGTTGGCTACACCTTC. Its translation: CASSTQTGKRVGYTF.